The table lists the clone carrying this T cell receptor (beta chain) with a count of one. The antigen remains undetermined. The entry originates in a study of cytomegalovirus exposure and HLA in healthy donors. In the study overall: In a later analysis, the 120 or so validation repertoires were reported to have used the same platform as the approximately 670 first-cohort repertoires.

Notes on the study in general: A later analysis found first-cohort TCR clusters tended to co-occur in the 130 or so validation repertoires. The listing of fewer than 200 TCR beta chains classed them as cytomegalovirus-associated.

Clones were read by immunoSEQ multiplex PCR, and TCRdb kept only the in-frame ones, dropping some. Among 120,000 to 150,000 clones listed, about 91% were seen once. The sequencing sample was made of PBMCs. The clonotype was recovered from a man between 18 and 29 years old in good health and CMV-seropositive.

CDR3 DNA: TGCGCCAGCAGCTTGGCCCGGGGTAAGTACGAGCAGTACTTC. It yields the protein CASSLARGKYEQYF. The chain employs TRBV5-1 and TRBJ2-7; possible D gene TRBD2, 5 bases. This CDR3 region has 14 residues. Between the trimmed V and J ends, which lost 0 bases and 4 bases, there was a span of 11 bases. Germline V gene sequence: CDR1 SGHRS, CDR2 YFSETQ.